Presented here are 10 T cell receptor beta chains from one specimen sequenced in a study of cytomegalovirus exposure and HLA in healthy donors. PCR was performed using 60 Vbeta and 13 Jbeta primers. Libraries were prepared by immunoSEQ multiplex PCR; TCRdb keeps only in-frame clonotypes and omits some of them. This sample's clone table lists some 130,000 clones. Sequenced material: PBMCs. The receptors were gathered from a woman aged 40 to 50 in good health and CMV-seropositive.

This chain connects TRBV14 to TRBJ1-5; a weak D match, TRBD1 (6 bases). Germline V CDR1 and CDR2: SGHDN, FVKESK. This CDR3 region has 17 residues. Trimming stripped 6 bases from V and 2 bases from J, with 20 bases between. The CDR3: CASSKAGQFFGNQPQHF. Written as DNA, the CDR3 is TGTGCCAGCAGTAAAGCCGGACAGTTTTTTGGCAATCAGCCCCAGCATTTT.

The rearrangement uses TRBV7-2 and TRBJ2-1; TRBD2 aligns across 9 bases. The germline CDR1 and CDR2 sequences are SGHTA and FQGNSA. After removal of 4 bases from V and 7 bases from J, the junction contained 11 bases not matched to a gene. CDR3 length equals 16 residues. The CDR3 sequence is CASSSHMGLAKNEQFF. In DNA, the CDR3 is TGTGCCAGCAGCTCCCACATGGGACTAGCAAAAAATGAGCAGTTCTTC.

The CDR3 sequence: CASSPIRESGKLFF. The CDR3 DNA reads as TGTGCCAGCTCACCAATCAGGGAAAGTGGAAAACTGTTTTTT. The J gene is TRBJ1-4, the V gene TRBV18, with a tentative D call TRBD1 (5 bases). Germline V gene data show CDR1 as KGHSH and CDR2 as LQKENI. Trimming removed 2 bases at V and 10 bases at J, with 14 bases between. The CDR3 runs 14 residues.

V gene TRBV19 combines with J gene TRBJ2-7, with 9 bases aligning to TRBD1. J gave up 4 bases and V 2 bases, and 6 bases lay outside the gene matches. CDR1 is LNHDA, CDR2 SQIVND, per germline (reference sequence). This CDR3 is 15 amino acids long. The CDR3 nucleotides read TGTGCCAGTAGTATATCCTCCGGGACAGGGTACGAGCAGTACTTC. Protein product: CASSISSGTGYEQYF.

The chain uses TRBV6-5 and TRBJ2-7; TRBD2 aligns across 9 bases. V gave up 6 bases and J gave up 2 bases; unmatched junction bases: 5. The germline gives CDR1 MNHEY, CDR2 SVGAGI. This CDR3 contains 14 residues. The CDR3 DNA reads TGTGCCAGCAGGGGCTCTAGCGGGGCCTACGAGCAGTACTTC. Its translation: CASRGSSGAYEQYF.

The chain is built from TRBV29-1 and TRBJ2-7, with D possibly TRBD1 on 6 matching bases. Deletions cut 4 bases from V and 2 bases from J, with 9 bases between. CDR1 is SQVTM and CDR2 is ANQGSEA in the germline V gene. The CDR3 length is 12 residues. The DNA for the CDR3 is TGCAGCGTTGGTCAGGGGACCTACGAGCAGTACTTC. Residues: CSVGQGTYEQYF.

The chain links TRBV27 to TRBJ2-7, with TRBD2 matching 8 bases. The germline V gene encodes CDR1 MNHEY and CDR2 SMNVEV (reference sequence). With V trimmed by 2 bases and J by 7 bases, 7 bases remained unmatched. The CDR3 is 14 amino acids. The CDR3 nucleotides read TGTGCCAGCAGTTTAATCTCGGGAGGGAGGGAGCAGTACTTC. This codes for CASSLISGGREQYF.

The CDR3 DNA is TGTGCCAGCACCCGGACTAGTGGCTACACCTTC. Translated: CASTRTSGYTF. The chain recombines TRBV28 with TRBJ1-2; D is unresolved. The V gene lost 7 bases and the J gene lost 7 bases, with 10 bases spanning the gap. Germline V lookup: CDR1 MDHEN, CDR2 SYDVKM. The CDR3 is made up of 11 amino acids.

The rearrangement uses TRBV28 and TRBJ2-2; 8 nucleotides align to TRBD1. V lost 6 bases to trimming and J lost 3 bases; unmatched junction nucleotides: 6. CDR3 length: 15 amino acids. The germline gives CDR1 MDHEN, CDR2 SYDVKM. CDR3 loop: CASSPSGGYTGELFF. The CDR3 DNA sequence: TGTGCCAGCAGCCCCTCAGGGGGCTACACCGGGGAGCTGTTTTTT.

The V and J genes are TRBV25-1 and TRBJ1-4; D might be TRBD1 (6 bases). V lost 1 base, J lost 8 bases, and 8 bases lay in between. CDR1 and CDR2 from the germline V gene are MGHDK and SYGVNS. CDR3 length: 13 residues. CDR3: CASSESGGEKLFF. For the CDR3, the DNA is TGTGCCAGCAGTGAATCGGGGGGCGAAAAACTGTTTTTT.